Each of the 18 T cell receptor beta chains below was sequenced from the same sample in a study of blood T cell repertoires in COVID-19. Here immunoSEQ multiplex PCR was the method, and the copy in TCRdb shows in-frame clones only, minus some. The data hold roughly 360,000 clones, with approximately 88% observed a single time. Sample: PBMCs or T cells enriched from blood (not recorded which). These receptors were taken from a woman in her 30s with acute COVID-19.

V gene TRBV3-1 (or the pseudogene TRBV3-2) combines with J gene TRBJ2-3; 9 nucleotides agree with TRBD2. Losses at the gene ends were 4 bases for V and 6 bases for J; bases not matched to a gene: 2. The length of the CDR3 is 13 residues. Per germline, CDR1 LGHDT and CDR2 YNNKEL (reference sequence). The CDR3 sequence is CASSRRGGDTQYF. For the CDR3, the DNA is TGTGCCAGCAGCCGGCGGGGGGGGGATACGCAGTATTTT.

The genes are TRBV13 and TRBJ1-2; a weak D match, TRBD1 (6 bases). Trimming pared 5 bases from V and 3 bases from J, leaving 16 bases between. CDR1 PRHDT and CDR2 FYEKMQ come from the germline V gene (reference sequence). The CDR3 extends over 15 amino acids. CDR3 residues: CASSPTGQPHYGYTF. The CDR3 region has the DNA TGTGCCAGCAGCCCAACAGGACAGCCGCACTATGGCTACACCTTC.

The genes are TRBV5-1 and TRBJ1-2; 7 bases agree with TRBD1. Germline loops: CDR1 SGHRS, CDR2 YFSETQ. J lost 5 bases, V lost 4 bases, and 11 bases had no gene match. CDR3 length: 15 amino acids. CDR3 sequence reads: CASSAAGTEVYGYTF. CDR3 DNA: TGCGCCAGCAGCGCCGCCGGGACAGAAGTTTATGGCTACACCTTC.

This clone was seen once. The rearrangement uses TRBV4-1 and TRBJ2-5, with no clear D. The CDR3 has 15 residues. Germline V gene sequence: CDR1 MGHRA, CDR2 YSYEKL. V was shortened by 0 bases and J by 0 bases, with 8 bases between the two germline ends. The CDR3 bases are TGCGCCAGCAGCCAAGAACACAGAGACCAAGAGACCCAGTACTTC. Protein sequence: CASSQEHRDQETQYF.

The gene calls are TRBV18 and TRBJ2-7, with TRBD2 matching over 15 bases. Germline lookup yields CDR1 KGHSH and CDR2 LQKENI. The ends lost 4 bases at V and 0 bases at J; junction bases unmatched: 10. There are 19 residues in the CDR3. This chain's CDR3 is CASSRGTSGGFPPSYEQYF. CDR3 coding DNA: TGTGCCAGCTCACGCGGGACTAGCGGGGGGTTCCCCCCCTCCTACGAGCAGTACTTC. Together with reference TRBV18 and TRBJ2-7, the CDR3 gives the full variable domain: NAGVMQNPRHLVRRRGQEARLRCSPMKGHSHVYWYRQLPEEGLKFMVYLQKENIIDESGMPKERFSAEFPKEGPSILRIQQVVRGDSAAYFCASSRGTSGGFPPSYEQYFGPGTRLTVT.

This chain joins TRBV7-2 and TRBJ1-2, with D perhaps matching TRBD1 (6 bases). Trimming took 6 bases from V and 0 from J, leaving 20 bases between them. The CDR3 loop spans 17 amino acids. Germline assignment: CDR1 SGHTA and CDR2 FQGNSA. The CDR3 DNA follows: TGTGCCAGCAGAGGGGGGGCAGGGGCGAGGCCTAACTATGGCTACACCTTC. The encoded protein is CASRGGAGARPNYGYTF.

V and J are TRBV27 and TRBJ2-2; D uncertain. Per the germline V gene, CDR1 is MNHEY and CDR2 is SMNVEV (reference sequence). CDR3 length: 16 residues. V was trimmed by 3 bases and J by 0 bases, leaving 11 bases between them. For the CDR3, the DNA is TGTGCCAGCAGTTTGGATAACAGCCCGAACACCGGGGAGCTGTTTTTT. The encoded protein is CASSLDNSPNTGELFF.

The chain uses TRBV10-2 and TRBJ1-5; D not certain. This CDR3 is 14 amino acids long. Germline-derived CDR1 and CDR2 are WSHSY and SAAADI. V lost 3 bases, J lost 4 bases, and 10 bases lay in between. The CDR3 DNA sequence: TGCGCCAGCAGTGAAGTCTCGGTAAATCAGCCCCAGCATTTT. Residues: CASSEVSVNQPQHF.

The V and J genes are TRBV2 and TRBJ1-1; possible D gene TRBD1, 6 bases. CDR1 SNHLY and CDR2 FYNNEI come from the germline V gene. With 9 bases removed from V and 6 bases from J, the gap between germline ends came to 17 bases. The CDR3 covers 13 residues. The DNA for the CDR3 is TGTGCCAGTGGGTACCGACAGGCGTCTGAAGCTTTCTTT. This gives the protein CASGYRQASEAFF.

This clone was found a few times. Written as DNA, the CDR3 is TGCGCCAGCAGCCAAGCCCTCTCGACAGGGGCCTACGAGCAGTACTTC. Its translation is CASSQALSTGAYEQYF. This rearrangement joins TRBV4-3 to TRBJ2-7, with 8 positions matching TRBD1. Germline V CDR1 and CDR2: LGHNA, YSLEER. This CDR3 contains 16 residues. V was pared by 1 base and J by 2 bases, with 7 bases of the junction left unmatched.

The chain uses TRBV2 and TRBJ2-2, with 8 bases identical to TRBD1. This CDR3 region has 19 residues. Trimming removed 1 base from V and 5 bases from J; junction bases left unmatched: 15. Per the germline V gene, CDR1 is SNHLY and CDR2 is FYNNEI. The CDR3 loop reads CASSEGGWGQVLGTGELFF. CDR3 DNA: TGTGCCAGCAGTGAAGGGGGCTGGGGACAGGTATTGGGAACCGGGGAGCTGTTTTTT.

This clone was found a few times. The chain combines TRBV5-1 with TRBJ2-5; tentatively, D is TRBD2 (6 bases). The CDR3 spans 13 residues. Trimming took off 6 bases at V and 1 base at J, with 10 bases between the two ends. Per germline, CDR1 SGHRS and CDR2 YFSETQ. In DNA form, the CDR3 reads TGCGCCAGCAATGCGGGGTCCCAAGAGACCCAGTACTTC. Its protein product is CASNAGSQETQYF.

The chain uses TRBV18 and TRBJ1-2, with TRBD1 as a possible D gene (5 bases). Germline lookup yields CDR1 KGHSH and CDR2 LQKENI. V was pared by 0 bases and J by 4 bases, with 9 bases between. This CDR3 has 14 amino acids. The CDR3 region is CASSPPGTGYGYTF. Written as DNA, the CDR3 is TGTGCCAGCTCACCACCTGGGACTGGCTATGGCTACACCTTC.

V is TRBV12-5 and J is TRBJ2-3, with TRBD2 matching 10 bases. V shed 6 bases and J 2 bases; nucleotides not matched to a gene: 11. There are 17 residues in the CDR3. CDR1 and CDR2 (germline): LGHNT, FRNRAP. In nucleotides, the CDR3 is TGTGCTAGTGGCCCCCCCCGGGGACTAGCGCCCACAGATACGCAGTATTTT. Translation gives CASGPPRGLAPTDTQYF.

The chain links TRBV7-7 to TRBJ1-1; D unresolved. The CDR3 consists of 13 residues. CDR1 is SSHAT, CDR2 FNYEAQ, per germline (reference sequence). With 5 bases removed from V and 1 base from J, the gap between germline ends came to 8 bases. Here the CDR3 reads CASSPGGNTEAFF. CDR3 in DNA: TGTGCCAGCAGCCCGGGTGGGAACACTGAAGCTTTCTTT.

The chain combines TRBV5-1 with TRBJ2-2, with a weak D call TRBD1 (5 bases). The V end was cut by 1 base, the J end by 4 bases, with 11 bases between. The CDR3 runs to 15 residues. Per germline, CDR1 SGHRS and CDR2 YFSETQ. CDR3 region: CASSLYVRGTGELFF. The CDR3 DNA is TGCGCCAGCAGCTTGTACGTTAGGGGCACCGGGGAGCTGTTTTTT.

This sequence joins TRBV2 and TRBJ2-1; weak D call: TRBD2 (6 bases). Germline V gene lookup returns CDR1 SNHLY and CDR2 FYNNEI. The CDR3 loop spans 12 amino acids. V was trimmed by 6 bases and J by 7 bases, leaving 10 bases between them. CDR3 sequence: CASSRLVNEQFF. The CDR3 coding sequence is TGTGCCAGCAGCCGACTAGTAAATGAGCAGTTCTTC.

CDR3 DNA: TGTGCCAGCAGTGAATCGTGGCTAGATAGCACAGATACGCAGTATTTT. Translated: CASSESWLDSTDTQYF. This rearrangement joins TRBV6-4 to TRBJ2-3; D is unclear. CDR3 length: 16 residues. Trimming left V 3 bases short and J 0 bases short, with 13 bases between. The V gene's germline CDR1 is MRHNA and CDR2 SNTAGT.